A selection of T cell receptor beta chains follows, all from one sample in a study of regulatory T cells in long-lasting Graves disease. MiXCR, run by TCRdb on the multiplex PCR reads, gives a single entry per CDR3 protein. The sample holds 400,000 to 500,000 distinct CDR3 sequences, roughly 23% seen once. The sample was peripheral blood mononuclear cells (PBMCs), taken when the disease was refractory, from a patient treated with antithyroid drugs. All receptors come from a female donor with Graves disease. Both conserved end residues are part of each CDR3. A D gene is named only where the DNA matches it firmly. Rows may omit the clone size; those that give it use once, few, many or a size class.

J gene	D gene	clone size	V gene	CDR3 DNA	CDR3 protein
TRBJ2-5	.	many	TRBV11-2	TGTGCCAGCAGCTTGGGGGCTTCGACCCAGTACTTC	CASSLGASTQYF
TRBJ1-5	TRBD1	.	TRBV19	TGTGCCAGTAGTACCAGGGGGCCTCAGCCCCAGCATTTT	CASSTRGPQPQHF
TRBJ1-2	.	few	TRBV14	TGTGCCAGCAGCCCACTCTCGGGCCACTATGGCTACACCTTC	CASSPLSGHYGYTF
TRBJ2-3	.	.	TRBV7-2	TGTGCCAGCAGCCAGCCTCAGAAGCAGTATTTT	CASSQPQKQYF
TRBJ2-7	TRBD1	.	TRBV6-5	TGTGCCAGCAGTTCGGACAGGTTCTCCTACGAGCAGTGCTTC	CASSSDRFSYEQCF
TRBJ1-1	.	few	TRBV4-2	TGTGCCAGCAGCCAACCGGGACGAACTGAAGCTTTCTTT	CASSQPGRTEAFF
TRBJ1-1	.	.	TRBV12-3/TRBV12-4	TGTGCCAGCAGTTTAGCCGGGCTCCCGGGGACTGAAGCTTTCTTT	CASSLAGLPGTEAFF
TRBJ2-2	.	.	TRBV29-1	TGCAGCGTATCCCAGGGGTACACCGGGGAGCTGTTTTTT	CSVSQGYTGELFF
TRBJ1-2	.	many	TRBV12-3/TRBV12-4	TGTGCCAGCAGTTTAGGGGAGGGTGGCTACACCTTC	CASSLGEGGYTF
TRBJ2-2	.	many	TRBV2	TGTGCCAGCAGGACAGAATCGAACACCGGGGAGCTGTTTTTT	CASRTESNTGELFF
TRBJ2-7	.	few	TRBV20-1	TGCAGTGCTAACCGGGACTCTGGGGAGCAGTACTTC	CSANRDSGEQYF
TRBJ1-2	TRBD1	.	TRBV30	TGTGCCTGGAGTCAGACAGGGTATGGCTACACCTTC	CAWSQTGYGYTF
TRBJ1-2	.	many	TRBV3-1	TGTGCCAGCAGCCAAGAAGGCGGGGGCGAGGGCTACACCTTC	CASSQEGGGEGYTF
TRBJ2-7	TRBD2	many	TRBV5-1	TGCGCCAGCAGCTTGTCTAGCGGGAGAGAATACGAGCAGTACTTC	CASSLSSGREYEQYF
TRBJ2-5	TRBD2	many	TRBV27	TGTGCCAGCAGTGCATGGGCTAGCGGGAGGGCCGGAGGAGAGACCCAGTACTTC	CASSAWASGRAGGETQYF
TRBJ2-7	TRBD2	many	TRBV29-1	TGCAGCGTTACCAGACTAGCGGGGGCCTACGAGCAGTACTTC	CSVTRLAGAYEQYF
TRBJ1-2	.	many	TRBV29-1	TGCAGCGTTGAAGGGGGTAACAAAGGCTACACCTTC	CSVEGGNKGYTF
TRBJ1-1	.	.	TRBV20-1	TGCAGTGCCCCTTACCGGAACACTGAAGCTTTCTTT	CSAPYRNTEAFF
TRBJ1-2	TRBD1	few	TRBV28	TGTGCCAGCAGTTTATCACTCACAGGGGGCTATACCTATGGCTACACCTTC	CASSLSLTGGYTYGYTF
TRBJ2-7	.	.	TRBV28	TGTGCCAGCAGTTTATCAATCGCCTACGAGCAGTACTTC	CASSLSIAYEQYF
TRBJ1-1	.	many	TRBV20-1	TGCAGTGCTAGAGATGGAGTTCGAAACCTAGATGAAGCTTTCTTT	CSARDGVRNLDEAFF
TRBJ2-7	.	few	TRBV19	TGTGCCAGTAGTTTATGGGGCTTTGACTACGAGCAGTACTTC	CASSLWGFDYEQYF
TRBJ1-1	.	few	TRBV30	TGTGCCTGCTCGCAAGGCGACCCGAACACTGAAGCTTTCTTT	CACSQGDPNTEAFF
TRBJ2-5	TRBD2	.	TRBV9	TGTGCCAGCAGCGGGGCTACTAGCGGGGTTGGGACCCAGTACTTC	CASSGATSGVGTQYF
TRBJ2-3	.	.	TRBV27	TGTGCCAGCAGTCCTTATCGCACAGATACGCAGTATTTT	CASSPYRTDTQYF
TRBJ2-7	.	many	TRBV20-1	TGCAGTGCTAGAATCCGCGGCGAGCAGTACTTC	CSARIRGEQYF
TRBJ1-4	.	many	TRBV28	TGTGCCAGCGCAAACCACAGGCAGGCGGGAGAAAAACTGTTTTTT	CASANHRQAGEKLFF
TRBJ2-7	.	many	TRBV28	TGTGCCAGCACCCGAAGAAGGGGTCGGTACGAGCAGTACTTC	CASTRRRGRYEQYF
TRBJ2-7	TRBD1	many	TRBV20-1	TGCAGCATACAGGGGAAGGGCTACGAGCAGTACTTC	CSIQGKGYEQYF
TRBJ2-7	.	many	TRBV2	TGTGCCAGCAAGGAGCCCCTCTCCTACGAGCAGTACTTC	CASKEPLSYEQYF
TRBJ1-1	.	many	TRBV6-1	TGTGCCAGCAGTGAAGCGTGGGCCCCAAACACTGAAGCTTTCTTT	CASSEAWAPNTEAFF
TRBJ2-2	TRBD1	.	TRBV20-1	TGCAGTGCCCCGACAGGGAGATCCGGGGAGCTGTTTTTT	CSAPTGRSGELFF
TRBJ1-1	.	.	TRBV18	TGTGCCAGCTCACCCTTTGGGGACATGCGGGACACTGAAGCTTTCTTT	CASSPFGDMRDTEAFF
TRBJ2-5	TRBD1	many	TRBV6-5	TGTGCCAGCAGTTACTCGACAGGGGGGGAGACCCAGTACTTC	CASSYSTGGETQYF
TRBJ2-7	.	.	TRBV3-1	TGTGCCAGCAGCCTCCCCGGGACTGCAACCTACGAGCAGTACTTC	CASSLPGTATYEQYF
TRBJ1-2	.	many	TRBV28	TGTGCCAGCAGTCGCCCCGACGGGAACTATGGCTACACCTTC	CASSRPDGNYGYTF
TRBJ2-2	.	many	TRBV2	TGTGCCAGCATTCTAGGTCCGGTCTCGAACACCGGGGAGCTGTTTTTT	CASILGPVSNTGELFF
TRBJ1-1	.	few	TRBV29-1	TGCAGCGTTGGGCAACTATTGGGTAGGAACACTGAAGCTTTCTTT	CSVGQLLGRNTEAFF
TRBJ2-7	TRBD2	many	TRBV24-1	TGTGCCACCAGTGACCTCGGGACTAGCAACGAGCAGTACTTC	CATSDLGTSNEQYF
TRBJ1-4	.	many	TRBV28	TGTGCCAGCAGTAGGGGACCGGGAACAAATGAAAAACTGTTTTTT	CASSRGPGTNEKLFF
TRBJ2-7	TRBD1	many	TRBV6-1	TGTGCCAGCAGTCCGCAGGGGGACGGCACCTACGAGCAGTACTTC	CASSPQGDGTYEQYF
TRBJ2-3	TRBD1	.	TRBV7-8	TGTGCCAGCAGCATCCCCGGGACAGGGGTTCGCACAGATACGCAGTATTTT	CASSIPGTGVRTDTQYF
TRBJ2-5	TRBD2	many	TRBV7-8	TGTGCCAGCAGCTCTCTTAGCGGGGCCCAAGAGACCCAGTACTTC	CASSSLSGAQETQYF
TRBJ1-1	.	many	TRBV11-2	TGTGCCAGCACCGAGACCCCAGGCACTGAAGCTTTCTTT	CASTETPGTEAFF
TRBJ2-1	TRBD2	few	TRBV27	TGTGCCAGCAGTTTCGGGACTAGCGTCGGTTATGAGCAGTTCTTC	CASSFGTSVGYEQFF
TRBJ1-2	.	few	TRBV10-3	TGTGCCATCAGGCCCCCGGGGAGTGGACATGACTATGGCTACACCTTC	CAIRPPGSGHDYGYTF
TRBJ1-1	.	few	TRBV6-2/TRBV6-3	TGTGCCAGCAGTTACTCGAGTGGGGCAGTGCTGAAGGTTGAAGCTTTCTTT	CASSYSSGAVLKVEAFF
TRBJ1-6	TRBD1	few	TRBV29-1	TGCAGCGGCGGACAGGGAAATTCACCCCTCCACTTT	CSGGQGNSPLHF
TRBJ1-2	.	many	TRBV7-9	TGTGCCAGCAGCTTATCAGACATCCCGACGAACTATGGCTACACCTTC	CASSLSDIPTNYGYTF
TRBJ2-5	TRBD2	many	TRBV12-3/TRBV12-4	TGTGCCAGCAGTATCGGGACTAGCAAGGAGACCCAGTACTTC	CASSIGTSKETQYF
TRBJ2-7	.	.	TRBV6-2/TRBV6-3	TGTGCCAGCAGTTATGGGACTTCCCTCTCCTACGAGCAGTACTTC	CASSYGTSLSYEQYF
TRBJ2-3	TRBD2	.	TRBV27	TGTGCCAGCAGTGAGGCGGGAGGGCCGAAAGATACGCAGTATTTT	CASSEAGGPKDTQYF
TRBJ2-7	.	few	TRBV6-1	TGTGCCAGCAGTCCCATGCGTGGCTACCACGAGCAGTACTTC	CASSPMRGYHEQYF
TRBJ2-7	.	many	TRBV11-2	TGTGCCAGCAGGTTAAATACCGGAGGCGGCAGCTCCTACGAGCAGTACTTC	CASRLNTGGGSSYEQYF
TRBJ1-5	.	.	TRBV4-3	TGCGCCAGCAGCCAAGAAGTAGGTAGCAATCAGCCCCAGCATTTT	CASSQEVGSNQPQHF
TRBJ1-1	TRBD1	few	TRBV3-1	TGTGCCAGCAGCCAAGGGAAACAGGGGTACACTGAAGCTTTCTTT	CASSQGKQGYTEAFF
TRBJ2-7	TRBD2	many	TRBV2	TGTGCCAGCAGTGAGAGGGGTAGCGGGAGTATCCACGAGCAGTACTTC	CASSERGSGSIHEQYF
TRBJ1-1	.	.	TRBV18	TGTGCCAGCTCACCTCGGGATATCTACACTGAAGCTTTCTTT	CASSPRDIYTEAFF
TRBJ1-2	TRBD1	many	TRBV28	TGTGCCAGCAGGCCGCCGGGACAGGGGGATGGCTACACCTTC	CASRPPGQGDGYTF